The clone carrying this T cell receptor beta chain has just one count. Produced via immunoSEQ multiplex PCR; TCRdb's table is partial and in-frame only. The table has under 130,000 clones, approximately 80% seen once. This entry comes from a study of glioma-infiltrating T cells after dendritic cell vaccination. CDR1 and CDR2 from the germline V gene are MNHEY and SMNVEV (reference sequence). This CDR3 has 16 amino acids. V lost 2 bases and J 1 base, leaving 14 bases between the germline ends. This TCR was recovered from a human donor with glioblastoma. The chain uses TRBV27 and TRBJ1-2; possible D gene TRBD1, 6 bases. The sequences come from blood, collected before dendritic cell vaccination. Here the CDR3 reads CASSLRTEDFNYGYTF. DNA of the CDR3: TGTGCCAGCAGTTTAAGGACAGAAGACTTTAACTATGGCTACACCTTC.